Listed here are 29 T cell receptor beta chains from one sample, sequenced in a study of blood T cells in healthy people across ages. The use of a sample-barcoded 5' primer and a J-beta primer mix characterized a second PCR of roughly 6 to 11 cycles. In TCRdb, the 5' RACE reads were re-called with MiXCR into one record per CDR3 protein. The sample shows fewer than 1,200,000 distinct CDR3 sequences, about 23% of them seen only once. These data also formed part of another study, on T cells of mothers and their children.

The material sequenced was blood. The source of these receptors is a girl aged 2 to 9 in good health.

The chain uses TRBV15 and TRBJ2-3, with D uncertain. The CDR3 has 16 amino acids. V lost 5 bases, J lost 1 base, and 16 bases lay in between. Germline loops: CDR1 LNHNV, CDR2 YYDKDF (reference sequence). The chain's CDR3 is CATSGNSGVGTDTQYF. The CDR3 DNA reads TGTGCCACCAGCGGAAATAGTGGGGTAGGCACAGATACGCAGTATTTT.

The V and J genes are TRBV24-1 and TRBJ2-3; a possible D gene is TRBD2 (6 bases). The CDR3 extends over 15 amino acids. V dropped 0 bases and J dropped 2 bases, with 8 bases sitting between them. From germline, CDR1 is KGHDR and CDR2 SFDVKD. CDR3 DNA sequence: TGTGCCACCAGTGATTTGAGGAGGGACACAGATACGCAGTATTTT. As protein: CATSDLRRDTDTQYF.

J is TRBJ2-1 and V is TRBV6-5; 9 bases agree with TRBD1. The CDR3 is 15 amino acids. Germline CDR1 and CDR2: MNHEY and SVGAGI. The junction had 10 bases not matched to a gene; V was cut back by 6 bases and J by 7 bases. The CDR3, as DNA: TGTGCCAGCAGCCCACAGGGGGCTTCGGGGAATGAGCAGTTCTTC. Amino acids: CASSPQGASGNEQFF.

The CDR3 coding sequence is TGCAGTGCTAGTAGCCCAGTAGGGACTAGGGTCTACGAGCAGTACTTC. This sequence encodes CSASSPVGTRVYEQYF. The chain links TRBV20-1 to TRBJ2-7; 8 positions match TRBD2. This CDR3 is 16 amino acids long. V shed 3 bases, J shed 3 bases, and the junction held 13 bases outside the gene matches. The germline V gene encodes CDR1 DFQATT and CDR2 SNEGSKA (reference sequence).

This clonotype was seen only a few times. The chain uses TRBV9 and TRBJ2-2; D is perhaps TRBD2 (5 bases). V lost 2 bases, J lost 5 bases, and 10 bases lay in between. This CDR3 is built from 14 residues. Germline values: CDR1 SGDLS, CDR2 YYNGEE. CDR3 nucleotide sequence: TGTGCCAGCAGCGTCAGATGGGAGACCGGGGAGCTGTTTTTT. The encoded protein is CASSVRWETGELFF.

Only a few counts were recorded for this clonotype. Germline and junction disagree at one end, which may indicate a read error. CDR3 sequence: CASSLVGGWGFRSDERFF. In DNA form, the CDR3 reads TGTGCCAGCAGTTTAGTGGGTGGTTGGGGTTTTAGGAGCGATGAGCGGTTCTTC. The chain joins TRBV28 to TRBJ2-1; no clear D. Germline V gene lookup returns CDR1 MDHEN and CDR2 SYDVKM. CDR3 length: 18 amino acids.

DNA of the CDR3: TGTGCCAGCAGCCCTTCAGGAACAAGCAATCAGCCCCAGCATTTT. Its translation: CASSPSGTSNQPQHF. V usage is TRBV28 and J usage is TRBJ1-5; D not resolved. The CDR3 contains 15 residues. Germline values: CDR1 MDHEN, CDR2 SYDVKM. The germline V and J ends were trimmed by 6 bases and 1 base, with 13 bases remaining between them.

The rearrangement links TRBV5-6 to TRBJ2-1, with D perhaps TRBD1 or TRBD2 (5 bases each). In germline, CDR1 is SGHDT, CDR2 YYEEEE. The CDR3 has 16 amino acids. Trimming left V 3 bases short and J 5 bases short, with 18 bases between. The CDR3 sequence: CASSYKHGTLNNEQFF. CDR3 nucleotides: TGTGCCAGCAGCTATAAGCACGGGACCCTAAACAATGAGCAGTTCTTC.

The CDR3 spells CASRKGQGYTEAFF. The CDR3 coding sequence is TGTGCCAGCAGGAAGGGGCAGGGATACACTGAAGCTTTCTTT. The gene calls are TRBV3-1 and TRBJ1-1; maybe TRBD1 (5 bases). The CDR3 is made up of 14 amino acids. The germline V gene has CDR1 LGHDT and CDR2 YNNKEL (reference sequence). Deletions cut 6 bases from V and 3 bases from J, with 14 bases between.

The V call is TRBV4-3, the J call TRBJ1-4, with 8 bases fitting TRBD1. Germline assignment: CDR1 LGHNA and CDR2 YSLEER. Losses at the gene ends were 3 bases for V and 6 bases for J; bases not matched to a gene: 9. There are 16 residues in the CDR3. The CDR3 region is CASSQLTGGSDEKLFF. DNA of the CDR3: TGCGCCAGCAGCCAGCTTACAGGGGGGAGTGATGAAAAACTGTTTTTT.

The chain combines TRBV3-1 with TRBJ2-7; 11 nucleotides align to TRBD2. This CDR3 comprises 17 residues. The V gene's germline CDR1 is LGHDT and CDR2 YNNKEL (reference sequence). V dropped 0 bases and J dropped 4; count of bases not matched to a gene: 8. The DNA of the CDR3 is TGTGCCAGCAGCCAAGAAACCACTAGCGGGAGAATTTACGAGCAGTACTTC. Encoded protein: CASSQETTSGRIYEQYF.

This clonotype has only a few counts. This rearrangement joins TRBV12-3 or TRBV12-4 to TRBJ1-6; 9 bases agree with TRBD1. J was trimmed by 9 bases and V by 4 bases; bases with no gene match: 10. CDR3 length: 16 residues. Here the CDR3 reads CASSWAGTGQRSPLHF. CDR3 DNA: TGTGCCAGCAGTTGGGCCGGGACAGGGCAACGTTCACCCCTCCACTTT.

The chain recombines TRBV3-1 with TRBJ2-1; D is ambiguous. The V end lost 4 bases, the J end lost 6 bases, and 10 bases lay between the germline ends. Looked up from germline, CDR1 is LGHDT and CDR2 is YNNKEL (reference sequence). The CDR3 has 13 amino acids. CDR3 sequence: CASSRRPGNEQFF. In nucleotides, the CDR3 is TGTGCCAGCAGCCGACGACCGGGCAATGAGCAGTTCTTC.

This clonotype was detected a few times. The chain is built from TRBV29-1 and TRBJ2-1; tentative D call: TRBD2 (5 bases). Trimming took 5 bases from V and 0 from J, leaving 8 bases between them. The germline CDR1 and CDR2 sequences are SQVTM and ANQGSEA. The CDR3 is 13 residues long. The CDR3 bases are TGCAGCGTTCAGCGGAGCTCCTACAATGAGCAGTTCTTC. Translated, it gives CSVQRSSYNEQFF.

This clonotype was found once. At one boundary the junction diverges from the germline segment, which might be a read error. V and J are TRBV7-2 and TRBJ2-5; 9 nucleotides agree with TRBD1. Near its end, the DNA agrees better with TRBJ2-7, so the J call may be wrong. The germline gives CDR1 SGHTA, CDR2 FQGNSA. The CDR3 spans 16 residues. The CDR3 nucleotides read TGTGCCAGCAAATTTACCCGGGACAGGGACTCCCACGAGCAGTACTTC. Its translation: CASKFTRDRDSHEQYF.

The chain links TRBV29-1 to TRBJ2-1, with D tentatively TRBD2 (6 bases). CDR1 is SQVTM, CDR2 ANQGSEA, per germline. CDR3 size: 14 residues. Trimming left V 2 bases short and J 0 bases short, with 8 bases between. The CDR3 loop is CSVEWRDSYNEQFF. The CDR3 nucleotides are TGCAGCGTTGAATGGCGGGACTCCTACAATGAGCAGTTCTTC.

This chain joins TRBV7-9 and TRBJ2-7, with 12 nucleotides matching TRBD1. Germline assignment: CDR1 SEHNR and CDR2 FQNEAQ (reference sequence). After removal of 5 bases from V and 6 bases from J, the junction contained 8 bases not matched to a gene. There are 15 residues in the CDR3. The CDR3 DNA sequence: TGTGCCAGCAGCGTAAAGGGACAGGGGGCAAGCGAGCAGTACTTC. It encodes CASSVKGQGASEQYF.

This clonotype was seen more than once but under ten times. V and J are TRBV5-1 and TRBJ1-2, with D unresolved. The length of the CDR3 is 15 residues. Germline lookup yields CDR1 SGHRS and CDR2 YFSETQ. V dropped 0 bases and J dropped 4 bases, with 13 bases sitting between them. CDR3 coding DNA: TGCGCCAGCAGCTTGGGGGTTTCCAGGAGCTATGGCTACACCTTC. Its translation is CASSLGVSRSYGYTF.

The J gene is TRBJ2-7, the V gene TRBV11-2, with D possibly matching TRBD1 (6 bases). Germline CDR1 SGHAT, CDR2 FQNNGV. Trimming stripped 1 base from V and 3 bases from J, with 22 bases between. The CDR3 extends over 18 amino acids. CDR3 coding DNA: TGTGCCAGCAGCTTAGTTCATTCCCACCGGGACATCCACTACGAGCAGTACTTC. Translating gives CASSLVHSHRDIHYEQYF.

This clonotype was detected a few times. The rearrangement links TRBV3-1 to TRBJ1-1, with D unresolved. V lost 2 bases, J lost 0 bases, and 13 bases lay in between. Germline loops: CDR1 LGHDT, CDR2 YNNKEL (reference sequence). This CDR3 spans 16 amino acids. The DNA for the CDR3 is TGTGCCAGCAGCCAAAGGTATGGGAAACTGAACACTGAAGCTTTCTTT. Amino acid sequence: CASSQRYGKLNTEAFF.

This CDR3 is CASSVNSGSYEQYF. CDR3 nucleotide sequence: TGTGCCAGCAGCGTCAATAGCGGGAGCTACGAGCAGTACTTC. The chain joins TRBV7-3 to TRBJ2-7, with 9 bases that match TRBD2. CDR1 is SGHTA and CDR2 is FQGTGA in the germline V gene. This CDR3 is 14 amino acids long. The J segment lost 3 bases and the V segment lost 5 bases, leaving 5 bases of the junction unmatched.

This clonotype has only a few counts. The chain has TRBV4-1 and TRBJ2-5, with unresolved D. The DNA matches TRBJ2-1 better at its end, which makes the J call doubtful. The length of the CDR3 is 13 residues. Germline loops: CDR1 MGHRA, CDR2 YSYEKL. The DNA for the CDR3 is TGCGCCAGCAGCCAAGTCGTCGCGAGTGAGCAGTTCTTC. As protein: CASSQVVASEQFF.

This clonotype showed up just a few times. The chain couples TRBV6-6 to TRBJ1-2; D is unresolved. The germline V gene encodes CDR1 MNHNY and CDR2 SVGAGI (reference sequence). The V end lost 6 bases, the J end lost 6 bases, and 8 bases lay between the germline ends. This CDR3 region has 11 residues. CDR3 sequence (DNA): TGTGCCAGCAGACTTCGAGATGGCTACACCTTC. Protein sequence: CASRLRDGYTF.

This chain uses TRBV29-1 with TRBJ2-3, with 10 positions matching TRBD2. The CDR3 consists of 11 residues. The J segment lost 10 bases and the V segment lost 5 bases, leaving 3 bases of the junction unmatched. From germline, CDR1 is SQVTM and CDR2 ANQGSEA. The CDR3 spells CSVPGTSAQYF. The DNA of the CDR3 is TGCAGCGTTCCCGGGACTAGCGCGCAGTATTTT.

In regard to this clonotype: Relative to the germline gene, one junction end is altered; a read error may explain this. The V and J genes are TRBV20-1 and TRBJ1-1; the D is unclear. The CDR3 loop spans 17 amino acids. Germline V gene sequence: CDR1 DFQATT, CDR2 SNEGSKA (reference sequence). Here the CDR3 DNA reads TGTAGTGCAAGGTCACCTAACAGTCACTCTATGAACACTGAAGCTTTCTTT. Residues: CSARSPNSHSMNTEAFF.

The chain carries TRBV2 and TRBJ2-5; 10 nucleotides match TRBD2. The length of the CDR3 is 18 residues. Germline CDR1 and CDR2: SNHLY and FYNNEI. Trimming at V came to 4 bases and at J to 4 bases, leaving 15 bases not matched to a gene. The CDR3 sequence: CASSAFSGGIPHGETQYF. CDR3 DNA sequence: TGTGCCAGCAGTGCCTTTAGCGGGGGGATCCCTCACGGAGAGACCCAGTACTTC.

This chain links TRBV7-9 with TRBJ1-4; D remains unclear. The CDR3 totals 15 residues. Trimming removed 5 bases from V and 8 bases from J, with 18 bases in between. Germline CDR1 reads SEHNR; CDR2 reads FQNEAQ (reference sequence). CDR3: CASSPPATSAEKLFF. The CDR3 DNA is TGTGCCAGCAGCCCCCCGGCCACCTCCGCGGAAAAACTGTTTTTT. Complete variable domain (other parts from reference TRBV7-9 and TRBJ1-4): DTGVSQNPRHKITKRGQNVTFRCDPISEHNRLYWYRQTLGQGPEFLTYFQNEAQLEKSRLLSDRFSAERPKGSFSTLEIQRTEQGDSAMYLCASSPPATSAEKLFFGSGTQLSVL.

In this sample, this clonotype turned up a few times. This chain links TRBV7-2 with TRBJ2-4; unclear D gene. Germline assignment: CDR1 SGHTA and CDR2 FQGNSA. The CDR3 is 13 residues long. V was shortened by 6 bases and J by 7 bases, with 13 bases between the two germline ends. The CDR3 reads CASRPASANIQYF. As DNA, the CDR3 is TGTGCCAGCAGGCCTGCCAGTGCGAACATTCAGTACTTC. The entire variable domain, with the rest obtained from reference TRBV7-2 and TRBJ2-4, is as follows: GAGVSQSPSNKVTEKGKDVELRCDPISGHTALYWYRQSLGQGLEFLIYFQGNSAPDKSGLPSDRFSAERTGGSVSTLTIQRTQQEDSAVYLCASRPASANIQYFGAGTRLSVL.

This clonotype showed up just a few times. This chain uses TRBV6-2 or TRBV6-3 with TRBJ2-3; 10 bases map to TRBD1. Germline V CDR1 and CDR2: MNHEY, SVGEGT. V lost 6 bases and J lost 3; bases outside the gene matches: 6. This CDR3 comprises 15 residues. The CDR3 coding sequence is TGTGCCAGCAGCCGCCGGGACAGGGGAACAGATACGCAGTATTTT. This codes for CASSRRDRGTDTQYF.